This T cell receptor (beta chain) was sequenced during a study of blood T cell repertoires in COVID-19. About the study: The study drew acute and convalescent COVID-19 samples from the United States, Italy and Spain.

V trimming: 4 bases; J trimming: 5 bases; junction bases outside the gene matches: 4. Germline V CDR1 and CDR2: SGHDN, FVKESK. This CDR3 has 14 amino acids. Repertoires were generated with immunoSEQ multiplex PCR, while TCRdb's copy carries only in-frame clones and drops some. This table holds nearly 250,000 clones, more than 75% found once. The sequencing sample was made of PBMCs or T cells enriched from blood (not recorded which). This receptor was taken from a woman between 45 and 60 years old who had recovered from COVID-19. The genes are TRBV14 and TRBJ2-1, with 8 bases matching TRBD1. CDR3: CASSPDRANNEQFF. The CDR3 nucleotides are TGTGCCAGCAGCCCGGACAGGGCCAACAATGAGCAGTTCTTC.